This T cell receptor (beta chain) was sequenced in a study of blood T cells in healthy people across ages. With a J-beta primer mix and a sample-barcoded 5' primer, a second PCR ran about 7 to 11 cycles. A template-switch adaptor that had 12 random nucleotides put a tag on each cDNA molecule. Via MiXCR, TCRdb re-called the 5' RACE reads, giving one row per CDR3 protein. The table shows 1.5 million to 2 million distinct CDR3 sequences, with roughly 50% occurring only once. CDR3 length: 15 amino acids. Trimming took off 3 bases at V and 1 base at J, with 11 bases between the two ends. Looked up from germline, CDR1 is MNHEY and CDR2 is SMNVEV (reference sequence).

The sample comprised blood. The genes are TRBV27 and TRBJ2-3; D not certain. The TCR originated in a woman aged 40 to 55 in good health. Written as DNA, the CDR3 is TGTGCCAGCAGTTTCCTTAGCTTGGGCACAGATACGCAGTATTTT. Its protein product is CASSFLSLGTDTQYF.